The 18 T cell receptor beta chains below come from one sample, sequenced in a study of regulatory T cells in long-lasting Graves disease. The sample's time point: persistent/refractory GD, antithyroid drugs over 5 years with positive TRAb. After RNA was extracted from PBMCs, the TCR library was made from it. The TCR beta library used iRepertoire HTBI primers with Arm-PCR amplification of CDR3. Each CDR3 protein is one row after TCRdb ran MiXCR on the multiplex PCR reads. The repertoire holds approximately 470,000 distinct CDR3 sequences, with around 20% as singletons. The input for sequencing was peripheral blood mononuclear cells (PBMCs), taken when the disease was refractory, from a patient treated with antithyroid drugs. Receptor source: a female donor with Graves disease.

The chain links TRBV5-1 to TRBJ2-5; perhaps TRBD1 as D (7 bases). V lost 2 bases and J 3 bases, leaving 11 bases between the germline ends. The CDR3 totals 14 residues. CDR1 and CDR2 from the germline V gene are SGHRS and YFSETQ. The CDR3 bases are TGCGCCAGCAGCTTAGGAGGGGGCGAAGAGACCCAGTACTTC. It encodes CASSLGGGEETQYF.

The V call is TRBV7-3, the J call TRBJ2-1, with 7 bases matching TRBD2. Losses at the gene ends were 3 bases for V and 5 bases for J; bases not matched to a gene: 4. CDR1 and CDR2 (germline): SGHTA, FQGTGA. The CDR3 covers 14 residues. CDR3 sequence (DNA): TGTGCCAGCAGCTTGCTGGGAGGGAACAATGAGCAGTTCTTC. Amino acids: CASSLLGGNNEQFF.

The gene calls are TRBV19 and TRBJ1-1; D is undetermined. Germline V gene sequence: CDR1 LNHDA, CDR2 SQIVND (reference sequence). CDR3 size: 13 residues. V was clipped by 3 bases and J by 11 bases, with 16 bases between them. CDR3 loop: CASSILPQDEAFF. CDR3 bases: TGTGCCAGTAGTATTCTACCCCAAGACGAGGCTTTCTTT.

This clonotype was observed at least ten times. V usage is TRBV7-8 and J usage is TRBJ2-7, with D possibly being TRBD1 (6 bases). This CDR3 spans 14 amino acids. From germline, CDR1 is SGHVS and CDR2 FQNEAQ. V was clipped by 5 bases and J by 6 bases, with 17 bases between them. CDR3 sequence (DNA): TGTGCCAGCAGCCCTATAACAACAGGGTCCGAGCAGTACTTC. Amino acids: CASSPITTGSEQYF.

This clonotype has just a few counts. The gene calls are TRBV14 and TRBJ1-5; tentatively, D is TRBD1 (6 bases). CDR3 length equals 16 residues. Trimming shortened V by 4 bases and J by 0 bases, and 13 bases separated the two germline ends. CDR1 and CDR2 from the germline V gene are SGHDN and FVKESK. The CDR3 reads CASSPRTANSNQPQHF. Written as DNA, the CDR3 is TGTGCCAGCAGCCCTCGGACAGCTAATAGCAATCAGCCCCAGCATTTT. Variable domain in full (rest from reference TRBV14 and TRBJ1-5): EAGVTQFPSHSVIEKGQTVTLRCDPISGHDNLYWYRRVMGKEIKFLLHFVKESKQDESGMPNNRFLAERTGGTYSTLKVQPAELEDSGVYFCASSPRTANSNQPQHFGDGTRLSIL.

This clonotype has just a few counts. This chain uses TRBV19 with TRBJ2-7; 7 positions agree with TRBD2. J lost 5 bases, V lost 7 bases, and 14 bases had no gene match. Per the germline V gene, CDR1 is LNHDA and CDR2 is SQIVND (reference sequence). The CDR3 is made up of 15 amino acids. Written as DNA, the CDR3 is TGTGCCAGTACCCTCTCGGGCGGGAGTACGAACGAGCAGTACTTC. It codes for CASTLSGGSTNEQYF.

There are many counts of this clonotype. Here the CDR3 reads CASRVPGPAVDKGYTF. Written as DNA, the CDR3 is TGTGCCAGCAGGGTCCCCGGGCCCGCCGTTGACAAGGGCTACACCTTC. V gene TRBV7-2 combines with J gene TRBJ1-2; D gene unclear. The CDR3 loop spans 16 amino acids. V was cut by 6 bases and J by 8 bases, with 25 bases left in between. The germline V gene has CDR1 SGHTA and CDR2 FQGNSA. The full variable domain, rest sourced from reference TRBV7-2 and TRBJ1-2, is GAGVSQSPSNKVTEKGKDVELRCDPISGHTALYWYRQSLGQGLEFLIYFQGNSAPDKSGLPSDRFSAERTGGSVSTLTIQRTQQEDSAVYLCASRVPGPAVDKGYTFGSGTRLTVV.

This clonotype occurred many times. This chain uses TRBV6-2 or TRBV6-3 with TRBJ2-7, with D uncertain. The V and J ends lost 2 bases and 3 bases respectively, with 11 bases between them. This CDR3 has 14 amino acids. Germline CDR1 and CDR2: MNHEY and SVGEGT. In nucleotides, the CDR3 is TGTGCCAGCAGTTACAAGGTTCGCGGCTACGAGCAGTACTTC. Translation gives CASSYKVRGYEQYF.

At least ten counts were recorded for this clonotype. The V and J genes are TRBV7-8 and TRBJ1-1; no clear D gene. V was trimmed by 6 bases and J by 4 bases, leaving 24 bases between them. The CDR3 runs 17 residues. Germline loops: CDR1 SGHVS, CDR2 FQNEAQ. DNA for the CDR3: TGTGCCAGCAGATGGGTTGCGGGGTCTTCCCCCGGCACTGAAGCTTTCTTT. Translated, it gives CASRWVAGSSPGTEAFF.

This clonotype has a count of ten or more. This sequence joins TRBV2 and TRBJ1-6; TRBD1 agrees at 7 bases. The V segment lost 5 bases and the J segment 8 bases; nucleotides outside the gene matches: 6. The CDR3 has 14 amino acids. The germline CDR1 and CDR2 sequences are SNHLY and FYNNEI. The CDR3 sequence is CASSFRQGHSPLHF. The CDR3 DNA reads as TGTGCCAGCAGTTTTAGACAGGGTCATTCACCCCTCCACTTT.

This clonotype was seen once. A much larger clone is a single base away; this may be a read error. V gene TRBV7-8 combines with J gene TRBJ2-7; D is uncertain. Germline V CDR1 and CDR2: SGHVS, FQNEAQ. The CDR3 has 12 residues. Trimming took off 0 bases at V and 5 bases at J, with 5 bases between the two ends. CDR3 coding DNA: TGTGCCAGCAGCTTAGCGATCCACGAGCAGTACTTC. Its translation: CASSLAIHEQYF.

This clonotype was detected a few times. This rearrangement joins TRBV20-1 to TRBJ2-1; a possible D gene is TRBD1 (5 bases). The CDR3 totals 13 residues. V shed 5 bases and J shed 12 bases, with 20 bases lying between them. Germline CDR1 and CDR2: DFQATT and SNEGSKA (reference sequence). CDR3: CSAAVGLNQGQFF. The CDR3, as DNA: TGCAGTGCTGCTGTTGGATTAAACCAGGGGCAGTTCTTC.

Remarks on this clonotype: A clone one base away is much larger, so this may be a read error. V usage is TRBV6-2 or TRBV6-3 and J usage is TRBJ1-6; the match to TRBD1 covers 7 bases. CDR1 and CDR2 from the germline V gene are MNHEY and SVGEGT. There are 12 residues in the CDR3. Here the CDR3 reads CASSPGGSPPHF. CDR3 coding DNA: TGTGCCAGCAGCCCAGGGGGATCACCCCCCCACTTT.

A few counts support this clonotype. The chain uses TRBV9 and TRBJ1-4; 8 nucleotides agree with TRBD1. Germline V lookup: CDR1 SGDLS, CDR2 YYNGEE. The CDR3 covers 16 residues. J gave up 4 bases and V 3 bases, and 8 bases lay outside the gene matches. The CDR3 nucleotides read TGTGCCAGCAGCGCCAGGACAGGGCAAGATAATGAAAAACTGTTTTTT. It translates to CASSARTGQDNEKLFF.

This clonotype was found many times. This chain links TRBV10-3 with TRBJ1-2, with 9 bases identical to TRBD1. Looked up from germline, CDR1 is ENHRY and CDR2 is SYGVKD. This CDR3 comprises 19 residues. The V and J ends lost 6 bases and 0 bases, in that order; junction bases with no gene match: 17. Written as DNA, the CDR3 is TGTGCCATCAGCGCCGGGACAGGGCACTCCCGGGACTCTAACTATGGCTACACCTTC. Its translation is CAISAGTGHSRDSNYGYTF.

This clonotype was found once. This may stem from a read error, because a much larger clone lies one nucleotide away. This CDR3 fails to terminate in the conserved phenylalanine or tryptophan, so it likely reflects a read error. The V and J genes are TRBV7-2 and TRBJ2-6; the match to TRBD1 covers 8 bases. CDR1 is SGHTA and CDR2 is FQGNSA in the germline V gene. This CDR3 has 17 amino acids. V shed 5 bases and J 0 bases; nucleotides not matched to a gene: 6. The CDR3 DNA reads TGTGCCAGCAGCATCGGACAGGGAAACTCTGGGGCCAACGTCCTGACTCTC. Encoded protein: CASSIGQGNSGANVLTL.

In this sample, this clonotype turned up a few times. The chain recombines TRBV7-2 with TRBJ2-7, with a tentative D call TRBD2 (6 bases). The CDR3 has 13 amino acids. Germline values: CDR1 SGHTA, CDR2 FQGNSA. The V end was cut by 4 bases, the J end by 7 bases, with 14 bases between. CDR3 protein: CASSYRPAGEQYF. In DNA form, the CDR3 reads TGTGCCAGCAGCTACCGTCCCGCGGGGGAGCAGTACTTC.

The gene calls are TRBV29-1 and TRBJ2-7; 7 nucleotides line up with TRBD2. Trimming cost V 6 bases and J 4 bases; bases outside gene matches: 9. From germline, CDR1 is SQVTM and CDR2 ANQGSEA. CDR3 size: 13 residues. CDR3 residues: CSVARGGGYEQYF. DNA for the CDR3: TGCAGCGTAGCTCGGGGCGGGGGTTACGAGCAGTACTTC.